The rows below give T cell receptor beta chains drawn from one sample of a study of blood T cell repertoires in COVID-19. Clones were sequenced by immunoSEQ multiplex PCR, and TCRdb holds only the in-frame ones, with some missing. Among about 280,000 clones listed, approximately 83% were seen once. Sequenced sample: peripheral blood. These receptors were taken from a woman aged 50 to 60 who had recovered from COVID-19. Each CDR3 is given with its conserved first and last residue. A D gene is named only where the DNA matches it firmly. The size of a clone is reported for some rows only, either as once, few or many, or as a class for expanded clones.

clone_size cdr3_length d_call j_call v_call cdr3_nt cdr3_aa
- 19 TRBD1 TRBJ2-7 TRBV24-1 TGTGCCACCACATGCGTCGACAGGGACATATATACCTATACCTACGAGCAGTACTTC CATTCVDRDIYTYTYEQYF
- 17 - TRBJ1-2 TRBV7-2 TGTGCCAGCAGCTTAGCGGGAGGTAAAGGGTGGGACTATGGCTACACCTTC CASSLAGGKGWDYGYTF
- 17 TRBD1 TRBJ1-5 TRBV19 TGTGCCAGTAGTATCCGGGACAGGGGTCGGGCAAATCAGCCCCAGCATTTT CASSIRDRGRANQPQHF
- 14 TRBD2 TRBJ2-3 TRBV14 TGTGCCAGCAGCCCGGGACTAGCGACAGATACGCAGTATTTT CASSPGLATDTQYF
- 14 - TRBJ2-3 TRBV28 TGTGCCAGCAGTGAAACCCTAGCGACGGATACGCAGTATTTT CASSETLATDTQYF
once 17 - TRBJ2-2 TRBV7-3 TGTGCCAGCACCCCCGGTTATAGGGGTCCGAACACCGGGGAGCTGTTTTTT CASTPGYRGPNTGELFF
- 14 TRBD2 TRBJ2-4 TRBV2 TGTGCCAGCAGTGAAGATTGGGGGGGAGACATTCAGTACTTC CASSEDWGGDIQYF
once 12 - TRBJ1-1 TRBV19 TGTGCCAGTAGTATTGGCAACACTGAAGCTTTCTTT CASSIGNTEAFF
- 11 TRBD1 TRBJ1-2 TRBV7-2 TGTGCCAGCAGCTTCGGGGACAGGGGATTCTTC CASSFGDRGFF
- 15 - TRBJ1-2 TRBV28 TGTGCCAGCAGTTCATTATCGACAGGCCGCTATGGCTACACCTTC CASSSLSTGRYGYTF
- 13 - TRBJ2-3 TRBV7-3 TGTGCCAGCAGCCCACATAGCACAGATACGCAGTATTTT CASSPHSTDTQYF
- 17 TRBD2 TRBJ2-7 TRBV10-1 TGCGCCAGCAGTGAGTCCTCTAGCGGGAGGGCCCTGTACGAGCAGTACTTC CASSESSSGRALYEQYF
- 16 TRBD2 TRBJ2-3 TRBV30 TGTGCCTGGAGTGCAAACCAAGCGGGAAATGCCAGTCCGCAGTATTTT CAWSANQAGNASPQYF
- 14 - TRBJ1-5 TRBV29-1 TGCAGCGTCGCGGGGGACCTTCACAATCAGCCCCAGCATTTT CSVAGDLHNQPQHF
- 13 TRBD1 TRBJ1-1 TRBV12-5 TGTGCTAGTGGCCCGGGACAGGGTGGATCGGCTTTCTTT CASGPGQGGSAFF
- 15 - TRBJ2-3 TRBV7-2 TGTGCCAGCAGCTGGGGGGGGCCTAGCACAGATACGCAGTATTTT CASSWGGPSTDTQYF
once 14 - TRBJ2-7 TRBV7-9 TGTGCCAGCAGTCAAGCGGGGACAGGCTACGAGCAGTACTTC CASSQAGTGYEQYF
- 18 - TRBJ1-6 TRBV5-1 TGCGCCAGCAGCCCCGACTGGGACAAAATCTCCTATAATTCACCCCTCCACTTT CASSPDWDKISYNSPLHF
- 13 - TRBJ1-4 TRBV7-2 TGTGCCAGCAGCTTAGAATATAATGAAAAACTGTTTTTT CASSLEYNEKLFF
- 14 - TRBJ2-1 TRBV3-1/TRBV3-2 TGTGCCAGCACCCAGGGCGGGGCTGTGGGTGAGCAGTTCTTC CASTQGGAVGEQFF
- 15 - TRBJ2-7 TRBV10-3 TGTGCCATCAGTGAGTCGCAGGGGCCAACCTACGAGCAGTACTTC CAISESQGPTYEQYF
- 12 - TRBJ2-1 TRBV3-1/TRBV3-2 TGTGCCAGCAGCCAAGCGGGGAATGAGCAGTTCTTC CASSQAGNEQFF
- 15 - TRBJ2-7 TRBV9 TGTGCCAGCAGCTCCCGTTTGGGCCCTTCCTACGAGCAGTACTTC CASSSRLGPSYEQYF
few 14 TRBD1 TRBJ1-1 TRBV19 TGTGCCAGTAGTAGGAGACAGGGGGACACTGAAGCTTTCTTT CASSRRQGDTEAFF
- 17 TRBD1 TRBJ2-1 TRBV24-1 TGTGCCACCAGTGATTTCGGGACAGGGGGCGACCTCAATGAGCAGTTCTTC CATSDFGTGGDLNEQFF
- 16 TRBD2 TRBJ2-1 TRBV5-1 TGCGCCAGCAGCCCAGGCCTGACTAGCGGATACAATGAGCAGTTCTTC CASSPGLTSGYNEQFF
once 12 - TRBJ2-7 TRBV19 TGTGCCAGTAGCCTAGGTACCTACGAGCAGTACTTC CASSLGTYEQYF
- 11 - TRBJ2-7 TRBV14 TGTGCCAGCAGTAGAGACTACGAGCAGTACTTC CASSRDYEQYF
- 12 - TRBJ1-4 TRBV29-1 TGCAGCGTTGCATGGTCAGGGGAAAAACTGTTTTTT CSVAWSGEKLFF
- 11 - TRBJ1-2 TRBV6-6 TGTGCCAGCAGGACAACCTATGGCTACACCTTC CASRTTYGYTF
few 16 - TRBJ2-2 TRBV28 TGTGCCAGCAGTTTTGGGCTAGCGATCCTCCCCGGGGAGCTGTTTTTT CASSFGLAILPGELFF
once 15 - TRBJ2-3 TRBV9 TGTGCCAGCAGCGTAGTTGGGGCGGGCACAGATACGCAGTATTTT CASSVVGAGTDTQYF
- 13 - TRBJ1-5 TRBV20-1 TGCAGTGCTAGTCCGGAAGGGGATCAGCCCCAGCATTTT CSASPEGDQPQHF
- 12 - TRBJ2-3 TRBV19 TGTGCCAGTAGGGCTAGCACAGATACGCAGTATTTT CASRASTDTQYF
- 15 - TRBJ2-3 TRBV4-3 TGCGCCAGCAGCCAAGATGGTAGCGCGTCTAATACGCAGTATTTT CASSQDGSASNTQYF
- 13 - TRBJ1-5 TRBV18 TGTGCCAGCTCACCGGGCAGCAATCAGCCCCAGCATTTT CASSPGSNQPQHF